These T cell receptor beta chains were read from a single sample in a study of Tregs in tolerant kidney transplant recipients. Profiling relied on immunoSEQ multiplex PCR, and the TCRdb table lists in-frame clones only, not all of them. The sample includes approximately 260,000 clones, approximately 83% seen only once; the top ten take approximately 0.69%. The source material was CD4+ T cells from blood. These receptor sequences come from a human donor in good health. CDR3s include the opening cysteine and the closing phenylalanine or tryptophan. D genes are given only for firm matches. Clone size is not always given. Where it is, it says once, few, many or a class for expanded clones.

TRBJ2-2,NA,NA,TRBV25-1,TGTGCCAGCAGTCTCGCAGGGTGGTACGACACCGGGGAGCTGTTTTTT,CASSLAGWYDTGELFF
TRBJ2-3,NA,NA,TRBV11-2,TGTGCCAGCAGCTTAGTATTAGCCTCCCGGGTAGATACGCAGTATTTT,CASSLVLASRVDTQYF
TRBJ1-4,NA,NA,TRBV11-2,TGTGCCAGCAGCTTACGATACGGAACTAATGAAAAACTGTTTTTT,CASSLRYGTNEKLFF
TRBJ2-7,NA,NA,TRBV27,TGTGCCAGCAGTTTAAAGGCGCAACCCTCCTACGAGCAGTACTTC,CASSLKAQPSYEQYF
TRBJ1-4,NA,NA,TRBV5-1,TGCGCCAGCAGCTCTGCAGGGACAACTAATGAAAAACTGTTTTTT,CASSSAGTTNEKLFF
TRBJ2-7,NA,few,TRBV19,TGTGCCAGTAGTATATTACCAGGGGCAACCTACGAGCAGTACTTC,CASSILPGATYEQYF
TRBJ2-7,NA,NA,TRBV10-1,TGCGCCAGCAGTGATCGCGGGACTGCAGGGGAGCAGTACTTC,CASSDRGTAGEQYF
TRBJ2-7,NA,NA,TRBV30,TGTGCCTTACGTCGGGGGAACTACGAGCAGTACTTC,CALRRGNYEQYF
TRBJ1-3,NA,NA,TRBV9,TGTGCCAGCAGCGTAGAAAACTCTGGAAACACCATATATTTT,CASSVENSGNTIYF
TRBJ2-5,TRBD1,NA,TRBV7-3,TGTGCCAGCAGCTTAACAGGGGGCGGGGAGACCCAGTACTTC,CASSLTGGGETQYF
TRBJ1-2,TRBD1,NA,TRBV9,TGTGCCAGCAGCGCGGGACAGAGCTATGGCTACACCTTC,CASSAGQSYGYTF
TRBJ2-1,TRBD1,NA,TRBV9,TGTGCCAGCAGCGTAAACCACGGGACAGCCCGAGGTGGCTACAATGAGCAGTTCTTC,CASSVNHGTARGGYNEQFF
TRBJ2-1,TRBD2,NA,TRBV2,TGTGCCACCGCGACTTGGGCGGGAGTGTTAGATGAGCAGTTCTTC,CATATWAGVLDEQFF
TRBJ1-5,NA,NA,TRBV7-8,TGTGCCAGCAGCGCCATCAGGGGACCGCAGCCCCAGCATTTT,CASSAIRGPQPQHF
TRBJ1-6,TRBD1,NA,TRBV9,TGTGCCAGCAGCGGAGGGACAGGTCGTAATTCACCCCTCCACTTT,CASSGGTGRNSPLHF
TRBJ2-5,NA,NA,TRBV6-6,TGTGCCAGCAGTCAGTACAGGGGGGGAGAGACCCAGTACTTC,CASSQYRGGETQYF
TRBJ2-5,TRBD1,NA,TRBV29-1,TGCAGCGTTGACACAGGGGATAGGGAGACCCAGTACTTC,CSVDTGDRETQYF
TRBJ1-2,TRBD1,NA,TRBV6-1,TGTGCCAGCAGAAATGGGGGACAGGGTTTATATGGCTACACCTTC,CASRNGGQGLYGYTF
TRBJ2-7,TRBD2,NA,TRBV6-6,TGTGCCAGCAGTCATATAGCGGGAGCGTCCTACGAGCAGTACTTC,CASSHIAGASYEQYF
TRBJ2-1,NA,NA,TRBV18,TGTGCCAGCTCGCCCCTCGAGACGTCTGGTTACAATGAGCAGTTCTTC,CASSPLETSGYNEQFF
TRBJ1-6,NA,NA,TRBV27,TGTGCCAGCAGTCTTGGGAACAGGGAGACGCACTCACCCCTCCACTTT,CASSLGNRETHSPLHF
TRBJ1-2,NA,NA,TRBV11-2,TGTGCCAGCAGCCAATCTCGGTCTGGCTACACCTTC,CASSQSRSGYTF
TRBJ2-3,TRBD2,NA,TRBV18,TGTGCCAGCTCCCCGACTAGCGGGAGGGCGACAGATACGCAGTATTTT,CASSPTSGRATDTQYF
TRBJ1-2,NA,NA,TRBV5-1,TGCGCCAGCAGCTTGGTTATAGGAGGGTATGGCTACACCTTC,CASSLVIGGYGYTF
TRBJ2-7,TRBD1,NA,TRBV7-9,TGTGCCAGCAGCTCTTACAGGGGAGCTGGCTACGAGCAGTACTTC,CASSSYRGAGYEQYF
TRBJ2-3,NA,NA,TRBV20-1,TGCAGTGCTAGTTCGCCAGATACGCAGTATTTT,CSASSPDTQYF
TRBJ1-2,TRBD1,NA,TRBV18,TGTGCCAGCTCACCATTTCTGGGACAGGGGGCAGTCTATGGCTACACCTTC,CASSPFLGQGAVYGYTF
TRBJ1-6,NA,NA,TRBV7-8,TGTGCCAGCCGGGACACGGAGATATCACCCCTCCACTTT,CASRDTEISPLHF
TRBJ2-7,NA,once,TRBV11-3,TGTGCCAGCAGCTTAGATACCCACGAGCAGTACTTC,CASSLDTHEQYF
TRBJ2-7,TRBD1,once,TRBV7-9,TGTGCCAGCGATCCAGGACAGGGGGCTATCTACGAGCAGTACTTC,CASDPGQGAIYEQYF
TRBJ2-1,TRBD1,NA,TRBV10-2,TGCGCCAGCAGACCAGGGGGCTATGAGCAGTTCTTC,CASRPGGYEQFF
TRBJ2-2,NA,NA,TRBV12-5,TGTGCTAGTGGTTCGGGACATTCCGGGGAGCTGTTTTTT,CASGSGHSGELFF
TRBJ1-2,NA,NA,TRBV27,TGTGCCAGCAGTCCCGGGACATGGGGAAACTATGGCTACACCTTC,CASSPGTWGNYGYTF
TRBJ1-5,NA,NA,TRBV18,TGTGCCAGCTCATCCGCGCTTGGCAATCAGCCCCAGCATTTT,CASSSALGNQPQHF
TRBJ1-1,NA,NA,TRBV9,TGTGCCAGCAGCGTTGGGGGGCGGAACACTGAAGCTTTCTTT,CASSVGGRNTEAFF
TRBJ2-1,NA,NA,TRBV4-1,TGCGCCAGCAGCCAACTGGGAACAGGACGATTTGGGCAGTTCTTC,CASSQLGTGRFGQFF
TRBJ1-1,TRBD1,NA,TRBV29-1,TGCAGCGGACAGGGCTGGAACACTGAAGCTTTCTTT,CSGQGWNTEAFF
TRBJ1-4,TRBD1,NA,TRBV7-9,TGTGCCAGCAGCCTAGCCGGCGGGACAGGGGGTGAAAAACTGTTTTTT,CASSLAGGTGGEKLFF
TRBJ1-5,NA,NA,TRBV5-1,TGCGCCAGCAGCCCTGGGGGCCGACCGGAGCCCCAGCATTTT,CASSPGGRPEPQHF
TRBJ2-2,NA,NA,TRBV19,TGTGCCAGTAGTATCTACAGGGCGAACACCGGGGAGCTGTTTTTT,CASSIYRANTGELFF
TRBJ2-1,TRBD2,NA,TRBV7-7,TGTGCCAGCAGCTCTAGCGGGAGCCCCTACAATGAGCAGTTCTTC,CASSSSGSPYNEQFF
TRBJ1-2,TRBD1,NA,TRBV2,TGTGCCAGCAGTGTACAGGGGTATGGCTATGGCTACACCTTC,CASSVQGYGYGYTF
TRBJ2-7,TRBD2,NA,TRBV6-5,TGTGCCAGCAGTCCCTCGGGGGGGCGTAACTACGAGCAGTACTTC,CASSPSGGRNYEQYF
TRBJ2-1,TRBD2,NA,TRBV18,TGTGCCAGCTCACAACCGGGACTAGCGGGATCTTTCTCCTACAATGAGCAGTTCTTC,CASSQPGLAGSFSYNEQFF
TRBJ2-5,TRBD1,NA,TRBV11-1,TGTGCCAGCAGCCCAAGGGACAGACTAGAGACCCAGTACTTC,CASSPRDRLETQYF
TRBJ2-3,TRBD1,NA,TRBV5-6,TGTGCCAGCAGCCTACCGGGACAGGGGGCGACAGATACGCAGTATTTT,CASSLPGQGATDTQYF
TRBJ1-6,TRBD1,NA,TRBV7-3,TGTGCCAGCAGCGAGTACAGGGGCAATTCACCCCTCCACTTT,CASSEYRGNSPLHF
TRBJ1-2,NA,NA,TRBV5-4,TGTGCCAGCAGTAACGGCGGATTCCAGGCTAACTATGGCTACACCTTC,CASSNGGFQANYGYTF
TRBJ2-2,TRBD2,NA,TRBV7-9,TGTGCCAGCAGTGGACTAGCGGGAGTCGGGGAGCTGTTTTTT,CASSGLAGVGELFF
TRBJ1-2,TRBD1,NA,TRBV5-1,TGCGCCAGCAGCTCTGTAGACAGGGGGCCTCTTGGAGGCTACACCTTC,CASSSVDRGPLGGYTF
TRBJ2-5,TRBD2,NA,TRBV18,TGTGCCAGCTCATATAGCGGGAGGGGAGAGACCCAGTACTTC,CASSYSGRGETQYF
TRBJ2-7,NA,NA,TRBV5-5,TGTGCCAGCAGCCGGCTGATTGAGCGAACCTACGAGCAGTACTTC,CASSRLIERTYEQYF
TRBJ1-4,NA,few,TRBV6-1,TGTGCCAGCAGGCAGGACTTCTCAACTAATGAAAAACTGTTTTTT,CASRQDFSTNEKLFF
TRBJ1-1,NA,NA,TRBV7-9,TGTGCCAGCAGCGCCTTGATGAACACTGAAGCTTTCTTT,CASSALMNTEAFF